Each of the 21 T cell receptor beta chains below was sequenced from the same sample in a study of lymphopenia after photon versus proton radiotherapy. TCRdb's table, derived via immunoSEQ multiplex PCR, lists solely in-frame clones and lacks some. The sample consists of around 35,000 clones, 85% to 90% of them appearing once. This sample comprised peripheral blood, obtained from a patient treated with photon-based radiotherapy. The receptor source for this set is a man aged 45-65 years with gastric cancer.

The CDR3: CASSWGGEETQYF. In DNA form, the CDR3 reads TGCGCCAGCAGCTGGGGTGGGGAGGAGACCCAGTACTTC. The chain combines TRBV5-1 with TRBJ2-5; weak D call: TRBD2 (5 bases). Trimming took 3 bases from V and 5 from J, leaving 11 bases between them. Germline V gene data show CDR1 as SGHRS and CDR2 as YFSETQ. This CDR3 is built from 13 residues.

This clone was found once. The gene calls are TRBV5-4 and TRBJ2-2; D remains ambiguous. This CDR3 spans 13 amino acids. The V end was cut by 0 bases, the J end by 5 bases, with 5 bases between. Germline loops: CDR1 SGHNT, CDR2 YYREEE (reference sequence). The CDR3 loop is CASSLDITGELFF. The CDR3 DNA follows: TGTGCCAGCAGCTTGGACATTACCGGGGAGCTGTTTTTT.

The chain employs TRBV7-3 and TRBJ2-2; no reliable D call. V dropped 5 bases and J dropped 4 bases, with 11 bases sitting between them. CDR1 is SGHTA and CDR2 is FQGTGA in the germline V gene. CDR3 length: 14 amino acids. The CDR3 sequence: CASSKRTGTGELFF. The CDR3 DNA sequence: TGTGCCAGCAGCAAACGGACCGGCACCGGGGAGCTGTTTTTT.

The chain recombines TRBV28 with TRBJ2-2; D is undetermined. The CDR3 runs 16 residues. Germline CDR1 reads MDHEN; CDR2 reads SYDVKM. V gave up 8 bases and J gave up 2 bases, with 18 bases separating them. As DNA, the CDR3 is TGTGCCAGCCACCTGGGTAGAGGACCAAACACCGGGGAGCTGTTTTTT. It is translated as CASHLGRGPNTGELFF.

CDR3: CAISESVVLNTEAFF. CDR3 DNA sequence: TGTGCCATCAGTGAGTCGGTGGTTTTGAACACTGAAGCTTTCTTT. The chain is built from TRBV10-3 and TRBJ1-1, with unresolved D. V lost 0 bases and J 0 bases, leaving 8 bases between the germline ends. Germline V gene data show CDR1 as ENHRY and CDR2 as SYGVKD. The CDR3 is 15 amino acids.

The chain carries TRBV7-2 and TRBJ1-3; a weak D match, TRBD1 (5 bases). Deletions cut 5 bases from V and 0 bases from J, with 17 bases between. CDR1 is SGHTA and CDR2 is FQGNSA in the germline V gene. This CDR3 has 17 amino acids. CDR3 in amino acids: CASSPRWDFFSGNTIYF. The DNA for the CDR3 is TGTGCCAGCAGCCCACGGTGGGACTTCTTCTCTGGAAACACCATATATTTT. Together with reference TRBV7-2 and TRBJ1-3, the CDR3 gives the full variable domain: GAGVSQSPSNKVTEKGKDVELRCDPISGHTALYWYRQSLGQGLEFLIYFQGNSAPDKSGLPSDRFSAERTGGSVSTLTIQRTQQEDSAVYLCASSPRWDFFSGNTIYFGEGSWLTVV.

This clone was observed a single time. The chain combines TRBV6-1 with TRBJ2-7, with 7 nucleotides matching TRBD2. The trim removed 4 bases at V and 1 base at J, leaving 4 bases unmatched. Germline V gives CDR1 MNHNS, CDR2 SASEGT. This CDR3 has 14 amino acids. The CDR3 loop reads CASSAVGLSYEQYF. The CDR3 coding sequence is TGTGCCAGCAGTGCCGTGGGACTATCCTACGAGCAGTACTTC.

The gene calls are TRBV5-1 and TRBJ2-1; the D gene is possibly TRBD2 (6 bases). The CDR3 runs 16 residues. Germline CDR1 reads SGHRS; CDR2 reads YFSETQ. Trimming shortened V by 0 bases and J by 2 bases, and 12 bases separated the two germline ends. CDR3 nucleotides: TGCGCCAGCAGCTTGGGAGGGACTGGAGCCTACAATGAGCAGTTCTTC. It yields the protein CASSLGGTGAYNEQFF. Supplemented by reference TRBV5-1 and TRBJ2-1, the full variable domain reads KAGVTQTPRYLIKTRGQQVTLSCSPISGHRSVSWYQQTPGQGLQFLFEYFSETQRNKGNFPGRFSGRQFSNSRSEMNVSTLELGDSALYLCASSLGGTGAYNEQFFGPGTRLTVL.

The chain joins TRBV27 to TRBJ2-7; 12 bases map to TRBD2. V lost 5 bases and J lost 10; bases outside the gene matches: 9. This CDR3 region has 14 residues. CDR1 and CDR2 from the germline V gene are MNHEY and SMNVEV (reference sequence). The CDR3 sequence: CASSQGLAGYPQYF. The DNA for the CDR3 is TGTGCCAGCAGTCAGGGACTAGCGGGTTACCCCCAGTACTTC.

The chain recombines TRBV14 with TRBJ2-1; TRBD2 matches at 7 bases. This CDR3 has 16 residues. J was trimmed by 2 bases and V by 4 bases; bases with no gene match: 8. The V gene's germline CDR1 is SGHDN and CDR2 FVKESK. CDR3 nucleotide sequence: TGTGCCAGCAGCCCCTACCTTGGGAGGGCCTACAATGAGCAGTTCTTC. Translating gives CASSPYLGRAYNEQFF.

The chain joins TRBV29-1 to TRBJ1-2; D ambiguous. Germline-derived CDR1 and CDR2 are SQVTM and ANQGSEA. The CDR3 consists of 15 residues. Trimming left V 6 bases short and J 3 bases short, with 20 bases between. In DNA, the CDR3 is TGCAGCGTCACAGACCCGACACGAGCGGACTATGGCTACACCTTC. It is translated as CSVTDPTRADYGYTF.

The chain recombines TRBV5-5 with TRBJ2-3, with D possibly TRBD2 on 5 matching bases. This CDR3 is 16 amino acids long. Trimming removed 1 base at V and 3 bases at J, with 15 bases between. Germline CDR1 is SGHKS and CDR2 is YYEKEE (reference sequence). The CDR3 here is CASSLRLALGTDTQYF. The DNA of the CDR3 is TGTGCCAGCAGCTTGAGGCTAGCCCTTGGTACAGATACGCAGTATTTT. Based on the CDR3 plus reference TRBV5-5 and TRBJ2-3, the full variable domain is DAGVTQSPTHLIKTRGQQVTLRCSPISGHKSVSWYQQVLGQGPQFIFQYYEKEERGRGNFPDRFSARQFPNYSSELNVNALLLGDSALYLCASSLRLALGTDTQYFGPGTRLTVL.

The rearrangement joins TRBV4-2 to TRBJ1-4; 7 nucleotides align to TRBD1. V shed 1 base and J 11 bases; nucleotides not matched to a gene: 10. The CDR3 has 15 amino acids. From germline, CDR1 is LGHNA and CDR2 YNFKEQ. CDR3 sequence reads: CASSQVGTADGKLFF. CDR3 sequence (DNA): TGTGCCAGCAGCCAAGTTGGGACAGCCGACGGGAAACTGTTTTTT.

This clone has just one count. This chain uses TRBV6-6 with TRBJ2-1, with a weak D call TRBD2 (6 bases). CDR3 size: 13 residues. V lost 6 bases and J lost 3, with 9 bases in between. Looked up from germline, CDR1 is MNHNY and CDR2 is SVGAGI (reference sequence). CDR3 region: CASSLSGYNEQFF. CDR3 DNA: TGTGCCAGCAGCCTTAGCGGCTACAATGAGCAGTTCTTC.

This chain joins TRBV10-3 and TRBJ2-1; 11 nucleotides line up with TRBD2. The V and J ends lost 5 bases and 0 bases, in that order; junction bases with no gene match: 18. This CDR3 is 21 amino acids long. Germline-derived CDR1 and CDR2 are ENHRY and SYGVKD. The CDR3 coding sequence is TGTGCCATCAGTTTCCCCCGGGGACTAGCGGCCCTAGGGGGCTCCTACAATGAGCAGTTCTTC. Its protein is CAISFPRGLAALGGSYNEQFF.

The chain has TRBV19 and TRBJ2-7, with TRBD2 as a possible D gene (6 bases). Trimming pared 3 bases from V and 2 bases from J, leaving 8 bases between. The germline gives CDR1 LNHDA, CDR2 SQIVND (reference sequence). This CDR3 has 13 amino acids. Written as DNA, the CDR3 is TGTGCCAGTAGTATGGGACTCCCCTACGAGCAGTACTTC. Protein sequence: CASSMGLPYEQYF.

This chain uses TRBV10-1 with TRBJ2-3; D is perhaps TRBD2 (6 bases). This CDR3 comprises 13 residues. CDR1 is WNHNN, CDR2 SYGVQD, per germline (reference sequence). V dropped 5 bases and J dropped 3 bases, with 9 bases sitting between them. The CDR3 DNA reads TGCGCCAGCAGTCGTCGGGGGACAGATACGCAGTATTTT. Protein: CASSRRGTDTQYF.

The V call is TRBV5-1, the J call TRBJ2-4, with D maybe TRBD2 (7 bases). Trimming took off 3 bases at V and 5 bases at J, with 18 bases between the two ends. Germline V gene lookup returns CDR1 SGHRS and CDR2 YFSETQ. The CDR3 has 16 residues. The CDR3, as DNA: TGCGCCAGCAGCTCCCAGGGGAGGGGCATTGAAAACATTCAGTACTTC. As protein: CASSSQGRGIENIQYF.

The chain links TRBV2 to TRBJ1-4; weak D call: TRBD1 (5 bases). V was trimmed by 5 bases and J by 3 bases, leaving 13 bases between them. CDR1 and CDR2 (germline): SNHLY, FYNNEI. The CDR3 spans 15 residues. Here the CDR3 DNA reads TGTGCCAGCAGTCTTCAGGGAGGGGCTAATGAAAAACTGTTTTTT. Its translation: CASSLQGGANEKLFF.

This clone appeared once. This chain's CDR3 is CASSAGPLNSGANVLTF. For the CDR3, the DNA is TGTGCCAGCAGCGCCGGGCCCCTTAACTCTGGGGCCAACGTCCTGACTTTC. The chain has TRBV5-5 and TRBJ2-6; the D is unclear. The CDR3 extends over 17 amino acids. CDR1 SGHKS and CDR2 YYEKEE come from the germline V gene (reference sequence). V lost 4 bases to trimming and J lost 0 bases, with 14 bases between them.

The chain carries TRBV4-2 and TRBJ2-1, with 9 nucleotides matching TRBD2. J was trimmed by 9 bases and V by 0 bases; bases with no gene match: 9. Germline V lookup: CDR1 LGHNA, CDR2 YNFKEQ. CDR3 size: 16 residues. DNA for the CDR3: TGTGCCAGCAGCCAAGACGTCGGCGGGAGGGCGGGTGAGCAGTTCTTC. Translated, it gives CASSQDVGGRAGEQFF.